The 19 T cell receptor beta chains below all came from one sample that was sequenced in a study of blood T cell repertoires in COVID-19 (TCRdb year 2020). Preparation of the library involved the immunoSEQ multiplex PCR assay. This is the immuneACCESS table as TCRdb keeps it, with only in-frame sequences that have V and J called. A part of the clones is gone; compared with another copy, unresolved V genes explain less than half, and the rest is unexplained. The table for this sample lists more than 80,000 clones; 75% to 85% of them were counted only once. The leading ten clones occupy about 6.3% of the sample. The sequenced sample consisted of peripheral blood. Receptor source: a man older than 75 with COVID-19, enrolled during active disease.

The chain combines TRBV4-3 with TRBJ2-7, with D uncertain. The V and J ends lost 0 bases and 1 base respectively, with 10 bases between them. The CDR3 runs to 15 residues. CDR1 LGHNA and CDR2 YSLEER come from the germline V gene. As DNA, the CDR3 is TGCGCCAGCAGCCAAGAATTTGGCTCGTCCTACGAGCAGTACTTC. It codes for CASSQEFGSSYEQYF.

The chain uses TRBV27 and TRBJ2-3, with a possible D match to TRBD1 (6 bases). Germline V gene sequence: CDR1 MNHEY, CDR2 SMNVEV (reference sequence). Deletions cut 3 bases from V and 3 bases from J, with 16 bases between. The CDR3 contains 16 residues. The CDR3 reads CASSFVGGRSTDTQYF. The CDR3 bases are TGTGCCAGCAGTTTTGTTGGGGGCAGGAGTACAGATACGCAGTATTTT.

This clone has only a few counts. The V call is TRBV12-3 or TRBV12-4, the J call TRBJ2-7, with 7 bases lining up with TRBD2. J lost 6 bases, V lost 5 bases, and 4 bases had no gene match. The CDR3 is 12 residues long. CDR3 bases: TGTGCCAGCAGTCCTCCGGGGGGCGAGCAGTACTTC. It translates to CASSPPGGEQYF.

The chain recombines TRBV19 with TRBJ1-5; D unresolved. Trimming took 0 bases from V and 7 from J, leaving 13 bases between them. The CDR3 has 15 residues. Per the germline V gene, CDR1 is LNHDA and CDR2 is SQIVND (reference sequence). The CDR3 DNA is TGTGCCAGTAGTATAGATAGGATGAGCAGGCAGCCCCAGCATTTT. It specifies CASSIDRMSRQPQHF.

The chain carries TRBV5-1 and TRBJ2-5, with 7 bases fitting TRBD2. CDR3 length: 13 amino acids. V lost 4 bases and J lost 3; bases outside the gene matches: 3. Per the germline V gene, CDR1 is SGHRS and CDR2 is YFSETQ. CDR3 nucleotides: TGCGCCAGCAGCCCTAGCGGAAAAGAGACCCAGTACTTC. As protein: CASSPSGKETQYF.

CDR3 nucleotide sequence: TGTGCCAGCAGCTTGGTTGGCGGGACTGGGGACGGGGAGCTGTTTTTT. As protein: CASSLVGGTGDGELFF. The genes are TRBV5-4 and TRBJ2-2, with TRBD2 as a possible D gene (6 bases). Trimming took off 0 bases at V and 7 bases at J, with 16 bases between the two ends. This CDR3 is 16 amino acids long. The germline gives CDR1 SGHNT, CDR2 YYREEE (reference sequence).

This chain connects TRBV6-5 to TRBJ2-7; no reliable D call. V was cut by 2 bases and J by 2 bases, with 13 bases left in between. Germline CDR1 and CDR2: MNHEY and SVGAGI. The CDR3 spans 15 residues. CDR3: CASSYVHPRAYEQYF. Written as DNA, the CDR3 is TGTGCCAGCAGTTACGTTCACCCACGGGCCTACGAGCAGTACTTC.

Here the CDR3 reads CASSPRPSGGVHYGYTF. The CDR3, as DNA: TGTGCCAGCTCACCACGGCCTTCGGGGGGCGTTCACTATGGCTACACCTTC. The chain links TRBV18 to TRBJ1-2, with D maybe TRBD1 (6 bases). The CDR3 sequence is 17 residues long. V lost 1 base to trimming and J lost 3 bases, with 18 bases between them. Germline assignment: CDR1 KGHSH and CDR2 LQKENI.

The V gene is TRBV6-5, the J gene TRBJ1-1; 10 nucleotides line up with TRBD1. CDR3 length equals 15 residues. The trim removed 7 bases at V and 3 bases at J, leaving 8 bases unmatched. Germline lookup yields CDR1 MNHEY and CDR2 SVGAGI. The CDR3 sequence is CASTGRGQGYTEAFF. CDR3 DNA: TGTGCCAGCACTGGGAGGGGACAGGGGTACACTGAAGCTTTCTTT.

The gene calls are TRBV6-5 and TRBJ1-2, with TRBD1 identical over 9 bases. The CDR3 runs 15 residues. The germline gives CDR1 MNHEY, CDR2 SVGAGI. V was clipped by 6 bases and J by 4 bases; unmatched bases: 9. CDR3 DNA sequence: TGTGCCAGCAGAAAACAGGGGGCGCGCAGCTATGGCTACACCTTC. It specifies CASRKQGARSYGYTF.

A few counts support this clone. The chain combines TRBV2 with TRBJ2-2; D is ambiguous. Germline CDR1 reads SNHLY; CDR2 reads FYNNEI. This CDR3 contains 16 residues. Trimming took 3 bases from V and 0 from J, leaving 11 bases between them. The CDR3 is CASSDGNYANTGELFF. The CDR3 DNA is TGTGCCAGCAGTGATGGTAACTACGCGAACACCGGGGAGCTGTTTTTT.

The chain joins TRBV30 to TRBJ2-5, with TRBD2 matching over 9 bases. The CDR3 length is 13 residues. After removal of 3 bases from V and 5 bases from J, the junction contained 4 bases not matched to a gene. Germline values: CDR1 GTSNPN, CDR2 SVGIG (reference sequence). The CDR3 is CAWSGSGRETQYF. For the CDR3, the DNA is TGTGCCTGGAGCGGAAGCGGGAGGGAGACCCAGTACTTC. The full variable domain, with the rest looked up from reference TRBV30 and TRBJ2-5, is SQTIHQWPATLVQPVGSPLSLECTVEGTSNPNLYWYRQAAGRGLQLLFYSVGIGQISSEVPQNLSASRPQDRQFILSSKKLLLSDSGFYLCAWSGSGRETQYFGPGTRLLVL.

The gene calls are TRBV7-9 and TRBJ2-2; the match to TRBD2 covers 9 bases. Germline loops: CDR1 SEHNR, CDR2 FQNEAQ (reference sequence). The CDR3 has 16 residues. The V segment lost 1 base and the J segment 6 bases; nucleotides outside the gene matches: 6. CDR3 protein: CASSLGAGLASGELFF. CDR3 in DNA: TGTGCCAGCAGCTTAGGGGCAGGACTAGCGTCCGGGGAGCTGTTTTTT. The full variable domain, rest sourced from reference TRBV7-9 and TRBJ2-2, is DTGVSQNPRHKITKRGQNVTFRCDPISEHNRLYWYRQTLGQGPEFLTYFQNEAQLEKSRLLSDRFSAERPKGSFSTLEIQRTEQGDSAMYLCASSLGAGLASGELFFGEGSRLTVL.

The chain carries TRBV7-2 and TRBJ1-2; TRBD1 aligns across 10 bases. The CDR3 covers 14 residues. Trimming took 5 bases from V and 2 from J; bases not matched to a gene: 2. The germline CDR1 and CDR2 sequences are SGHTA and FQGNSA. The CDR3 region is CASSKDRGNYGYTF. For the CDR3, the DNA is TGTGCCAGCAGCAAGGACAGGGGGAACTATGGCTACACCTTC.

The chain joins TRBV4-2 to TRBJ2-1, with 7 nucleotides matching TRBD2. Germline V gives CDR1 LGHNA, CDR2 YNFKEQ. CDR3 length: 15 residues. The V and J ends lost 5 bases and 2 bases, in that order; junction bases with no gene match: 6. The CDR3 is CASSRLADPYNEQFF. The CDR3 DNA reads TGTGCCAGCAGCAGGCTAGCGGATCCCTACAATGAGCAGTTCTTC.

In DNA form, the CDR3 reads TGTGCCAGCACCTGGACAGAGGGCTATGGCTACACCTTC. Its translation: CASTWTEGYGYTF. The chain carries TRBV2 and TRBJ1-2; perhaps TRBD1 as D (6 bases). The CDR3 is 13 amino acids. Looked up from germline, CDR1 is SNHLY and CDR2 is FYNNEI. V lost 7 bases, J lost 4 bases, and 13 bases lay in between.

The chain couples TRBV7-2 to TRBJ2-1, with D perhaps matching TRBD2 (6 bases). Germline V gene data show CDR1 as SGHTA and CDR2 as FQGNSA. This CDR3 spans 15 amino acids. V lost 3 bases to trimming and J lost 10 bases, with 19 bases between them. The CDR3 protein is CASSLGGAASWEQFF. CDR3 in DNA: TGTGCCAGCAGCTTGGGGGGAGCGGCATCGTGGGAGCAGTTCTTC. Full variable domain (outside the CDR3, taken from reference TRBV7-2 and TRBJ2-1): GAGVSQSPSNKVTEKGKDVELRCDPISGHTALYWYRQSLGQGLEFLIYFQGNSAPDKSGLPSDRFSAERTGGSVSTLTIQRTQQEDSAVYLCASSLGGAASWEQFFGPGTRLTVL.

This clone was observed a few times. The chain employs TRBV12-5 and TRBJ2-3; no clear D gene. CDR1 is LGHNT and CDR2 is FRNRAP in the germline V gene. The CDR3 length is 13 residues. Trimming cost V 3 bases and J 1 base, with 5 bases left between them. The CDR3 reads CASGFFGTDTQYF. DNA of the CDR3: TGTGCTAGTGGTTTCTTCGGCACAGATACGCAGTATTTT.

This clone was seen a handful of times. The V and J genes are TRBV14 and TRBJ1-6, with D possibly being TRBD1 (5 bases). This CDR3 comprises 15 residues. The ends were cut back, 4 bases at V and 8 bases at J, with 15 bases in the middle. Per germline, CDR1 SGHDN and CDR2 FVKESK. This CDR3 is CASSRYPGGDSPLHF. CDR3 in DNA: TGTGCCAGCAGCCGCTATCCCGGGGGGGATTCACCCCTCCACTTT.